This passage covers 27 T cell receptor beta chains from one sample sequenced in a study of PD-1 blockade in classical Hodgkin lymphoma. Assay: immunoSEQ multiplex PCR; the TCRdb copy retains only in-frame clones and omits some. Of 35,000 to 45,000 clones listed, 69% are singletons. Each patient experienced a relapse that followed autologous stem cell transplantation, and brentuximab vedotin exposure varied. The material sequenced was peripheral blood mononuclear cells (PBMCs), taken before the second cycle of nivolumab. The receptors were gathered from a human donor with classical Hodgkin lymphoma.

The J gene is TRBJ1-2, the V gene TRBV11-3; TRBD1 matches at 9 bases. The CDR3 has 13 amino acids. V lost 4 bases, J lost 7 bases, and 4 bases stayed unmatched. Per the germline V gene, CDR1 is SGHNT and CDR2 is YENEEA. CDR3 protein: CASSSGTGLGYTF. As DNA, the CDR3 is TGTGCCAGCAGCTCCGGGACAGGGCTTGGCTACACCTTC.

The rearrangement links TRBV27 to TRBJ2-7; 9 nucleotides match TRBD2. The germline V gene encodes CDR1 MNHEY and CDR2 SMNVEV (reference sequence). V lost 6 bases and J lost 0; bases outside the gene matches: 3. The CDR3 is 14 amino acids. The CDR3 region is CASSRSGSSYEQYF. In nucleotides, the CDR3 is TGTGCCAGCAGCCGTAGCGGGAGCTCCTACGAGCAGTACTTC.

V gene TRBV7-7 combines with J gene TRBJ2-1, with 7 bases lining up with TRBD2. The CDR3 has 14 residues. Looked up from germline, CDR1 is SSHAT and CDR2 is FNYEAQ (reference sequence). V lost 1 base to trimming and J lost 7 bases; unmatched junction nucleotides: 4. This CDR3 is CASSLGGLVNEQFF. The CDR3, as DNA: TGTGCCAGCAGCTTAGGTGGACTAGTGAATGAGCAGTTCTTC.

This clone is medium-sized. The J gene is TRBJ2-3, the V gene TRBV7-9, with TRBD2 matching 12 bases. There are 17 residues in the CDR3. Germline CDR1 is SEHNR and CDR2 is FQNEAQ (reference sequence). V lost 5 bases to trimming and J lost 0 bases; unmatched junction nucleotides: 6. The CDR3 region is CASSRGLAGTSTDTQYF. The DNA of the CDR3 is TGTGCCAGCAGCCGGGGACTAGCGGGTACTAGCACAGATACGCAGTATTTT.

In its sample, this clone was seen a few times. The V call is TRBV2, the J call TRBJ2-1; possibly TRBD1 for D (6 bases). V was trimmed by 5 bases and J by 0 bases, leaving 11 bases between them. The CDR3 has 15 residues. Germline CDR1 and CDR2: SNHLY and FYNNEI. Written as DNA, the CDR3 is TGTGCCAGCAGTCGACAGGTCAGCTCCTACAATGAGCAGTTCTTC. Its protein product is CASSRQVSSYNEQFF.

The table lists this clone with a few counts. The CDR3 DNA sequence: TGTGCCAGTAGTATACAGGCTGATCAGCCCCAGCATTTT. This encodes CASSIQADQPQHF. This chain uses TRBV19 with TRBJ1-5; D is ambiguous. The CDR3 loop spans 13 amino acids. Trimming took 2 bases from V and 5 from J, leaving 7 bases between them. Germline lookup yields CDR1 LNHDA and CDR2 SQIVND (reference sequence).

The chain carries TRBV7-8 and TRBJ2-5; maybe TRBD1 (5 bases). The V end lost 5 bases, the J end lost 1 base, and 8 bases lay between the germline ends. The CDR3 has 13 residues. Germline V gene sequence: CDR1 SGHVS, CDR2 FQNEAQ. The CDR3 coding sequence is TGTGCCAGCAGCCGACAGTTCCAAGAGACCCAGTACTTC. Translation: CASSRQFQETQYF.

J is TRBJ1-2 and V is TRBV13; maybe TRBD1 (5 bases). Trimming took off 4 bases at V and 5 bases at J, with 14 bases between the two ends. The CDR3 contains 14 residues. Germline lookup yields CDR1 PRHDT and CDR2 FYEKMQ (reference sequence). The CDR3 here is CASSSGRQKYGYTF. CDR3 nucleotides: TGTGCCAGCAGCTCCGGCCGACAGAAGTATGGCTACACCTTC.

The V call is TRBV6-5, the J call TRBJ1-1, with D unresolved. This CDR3 is 14 amino acids long. Trimming cost V 6 bases and J 0 bases, with 11 bases left between them. CDR1 is MNHEY, CDR2 SVGAGI, per germline. The CDR3 sequence is CASSTGLMNTEAFF. For the CDR3, the DNA is TGTGCCAGCAGCACCGGACTCATGAACACTGAAGCTTTCTTT.

CDR3 bases: TGTGCCAGCAGCTTTTCTATGAACACTGAAGCTTTCTTT. It specifies CASSFSMNTEAFF. The rearrangement joins TRBV7-3 to TRBJ1-1; D is unclear. V was trimmed by 3 bases and J by 0 bases, leaving 5 bases between them. The CDR3 spans 13 residues. Germline V CDR1 and CDR2: SGHTA, FQGTGA.

This clone has a handful of counts. The chain is built from TRBV5-1 and TRBJ1-1, with D unclear. Germline-derived CDR1 and CDR2 are SGHRS and YFSETQ. The CDR3 runs 13 residues. Trimming stripped 0 bases from V and 4 bases from J, with 7 bases between. CDR3 nucleotides: TGCGCCAGCAGCTTGGGGCTCGGCACTGAAGCTTTCTTT. Its protein product is CASSLGLGTEAFF. The full variable domain, its missing parts supplied by reference TRBV5-1 and TRBJ1-1, is KAGVTQTPRYLIKTRGQQVTLSCSPISGHRSVSWYQQTPGQGLQFLFEYFSETQRNKGNFPGRFSGRQFSNSRSEMNVSTLELGDSALYLCASSLGLGTEAFFGQGTRLTVV.

V is TRBV10-3 and J is TRBJ2-5; D is perhaps TRBD2 (6 bases). CDR1 is ENHRY, CDR2 SYGVKD, per germline. V was shortened by 9 bases and J by 2 bases, with 13 bases between the two germline ends. This CDR3 has 13 residues. CDR3 loop: CAIRGTIQETQYF. The CDR3 region has the DNA TGTGCCATACGGGGGACGATACAAGAGACCCAGTACTTC.

The gene calls are TRBV28 and TRBJ1-2; D might be TRBD1 (5 bases). The CDR3 spans 14 residues. CDR1 is MDHEN, CDR2 SYDVKM, per germline. Trimming pared 6 bases from V and 7 bases from J, leaving 18 bases between. CDR3 coding DNA: TGTGCCAGCAGCTTACCAGGGAGAAGCGGTGGCTACACCTTC. It is translated as CASSLPGRSGGYTF.

The chain employs TRBV18 and TRBJ2-2; D assignment may be TRBD1 or TRBD2 (5 bases each). CDR3 length equals 14 residues. The ends were cut back, 6 bases at V and 5 bases at J, with 13 bases in the middle. Germline V gene lookup returns CDR1 KGHSH and CDR2 LQKENI. CDR3: CASSWDGLTGELFF. The CDR3 DNA reads TGTGCCAGCTCTTGGGACGGCCTAACCGGGGAGCTGTTTTTT.

The V and J genes are TRBV7-2 and TRBJ2-3, with D possibly matching TRBD2 (5 bases). With 3 bases removed from V and 2 bases from J, the gap between germline ends came to 12 bases. In germline, CDR1 is SGHTA, CDR2 FQGNSA. The CDR3 loop spans 15 amino acids. Here the CDR3 reads CASSFQTIITDTQYF. In DNA form, the CDR3 reads TGTGCCAGCAGCTTTCAGACTATCATCACAGATACGCAGTATTTT.

For the CDR3, the DNA is TGTGCCAGTATGGGGACAGGGGCGGTGGCTAGCGGGCCACTTACTGGGGCCAACGTCCTGACTTTC. It specifies CASMGTGAVASGPLTGANVLTF. The V and J genes are TRBV19 and TRBJ2-6, with 10 nucleotides matching TRBD1. The CDR3 runs 22 residues. The germline gives CDR1 LNHDA, CDR2 SQIVND (reference sequence). J lost 2 bases, V lost 7 bases, and 23 bases had no gene match.

The chain employs TRBV7-9 and TRBJ2-7; D unresolved. With 10 bases removed from V and 6 bases from J, the gap between germline ends came to 16 bases. Germline loops: CDR1 SEHNR, CDR2 FQNEAQ (reference sequence). This CDR3 has 12 amino acids. The CDR3 here is CATSRLDSEQYF. The CDR3 DNA is TGTGCCACATCCCGTCTGGATAGCGAGCAGTACTTC.

The V call is TRBV11-2, the J call TRBJ1-2; D is unresolved. This CDR3 has 13 amino acids. The V and J ends lost 0 bases and 7 bases respectively, with 9 bases between them. Germline V CDR1 and CDR2: SGHAT, FQNNGV. This CDR3 is CASSLDLGAGYTF. CDR3 in DNA: TGTGCCAGCAGCTTAGATTTGGGCGCTGGCTACACCTTC.

The V and J genes are TRBV5-1 and TRBJ1-1; tentatively, D is TRBD1 (5 bases). The CDR3 spans 17 residues. Germline V lookup: CDR1 SGHRS, CDR2 YFSETQ. V was clipped by 1 base and J by 4 bases, with 20 bases between them. Written as DNA, the CDR3 is TGCGCCAGCAGCTTGTCCGGGACCGCAAAGATATCCACTGAAGCTTTCTTT. Translated: CASSLSGTAKISTEAFF.

The sample holds one count of this clone. The chain carries TRBV15 and TRBJ1-1; 9 bases are a match to TRBD1. The V and J ends lost 2 bases and 6 bases, in that order; junction bases with no gene match: 10. CDR1 and CDR2 (germline): LNHNV, YYDKDF (reference sequence). This CDR3 contains 16 residues. The CDR3 here is CATSRTRTGVLAEAFF. DNA of the CDR3: TGTGCCACCAGCAGAACTAGGACAGGGGTGTTGGCTGAAGCTTTCTTT.

This clone was detected only once. The chain links TRBV5-1 to TRBJ1-1; 9 bases fit TRBD1. The V gene's germline CDR1 is SGHRS and CDR2 YFSETQ. The CDR3 covers 15 residues. With V trimmed by 3 bases and J by 2 bases, 5 bases remained unmatched. The CDR3 coding sequence is TGCGCCAGCAGCTGGGGGACAGGGAGTAACACTGAAGCTTTCTTT. This sequence encodes CASSWGTGSNTEAFF.

V gene TRBV4-2 combines with J gene TRBJ2-5; D is perhaps TRBD1 or TRBD2 (6 bases each). The CDR3 runs 16 residues. Germline CDR1 LGHNA, CDR2 YNFKEQ. With 0 bases removed from V and 5 bases from J, the gap between germline ends came to 16 bases. The CDR3 coding sequence is TGTGCCAGCAGCCAAGAGGGTAGCGGAGGGGGGGAGACCCAGTACTTC. The encoded protein is CASSQEGSGGGETQYF.

The J gene is TRBJ1-2, the V gene TRBV5-1; maybe TRBD1 (6 bases). V lost 4 bases to trimming and J lost 7 bases, with 17 bases between them. In germline, CDR1 is SGHRS, CDR2 YFSETQ. There are 14 residues in the CDR3. This CDR3 reads CASSPQGGVGGYTF. In DNA, the CDR3 is TGCGCCAGCAGCCCGCAAGGGGGGGTCGGTGGCTACACCTTC. The whole variable domain, remainder taken from reference TRBV5-1 and TRBJ1-2, is KAGVTQTPRYLIKTRGQQVTLSCSPISGHRSVSWYQQTPGQGLQFLFEYFSETQRNKGNFPGRFSGRQFSNSRSEMNVSTLELGDSALYLCASSPQGGVGGYTFGSGTRLTVV.

The J gene is TRBJ1-3, the V gene TRBV4-2; D gene ambiguous. The CDR3 loop spans 16 amino acids. V was cut by 0 bases and J by 2 bases, with 11 bases left in between. Germline V gene lookup returns CDR1 LGHNA and CDR2 YNFKEQ. CDR3 amino acids: CASSQDRLSAGNTIYF. The CDR3 nucleotides are TGTGCCAGCAGCCAAGATAGACTATCCGCTGGAAACACCATATATTTT.

The chain is built from TRBV18 and TRBJ2-1; 9 bases match TRBD1. Per the germline V gene, CDR1 is KGHSH and CDR2 is LQKENI. J lost 5 bases, V lost 6 bases, and 14 bases had no gene match. This CDR3 region has 17 residues. The CDR3 sequence is CASSSSTKGTGNNEQFF. The CDR3 DNA reads TGTGCCAGCTCTTCGAGCACGAAGGGGACAGGGAACAATGAGCAGTTCTTC. Drawing the rest from reference TRBV18 and TRBJ2-1, the complete variable domain is NAGVMQNPRHLVRRRGQEARLRCSPMKGHSHVYWYRQLPEEGLKFMVYLQKENIIDESGMPKERFSAEFPKEGPSILRIQQVVRGDSAAYFCASSSSTKGTGNNEQFFGPGTRLTVL.

The chain has TRBV6-5 and TRBJ1-1; D is perhaps TRBD1 (5 bases). The germline CDR1 and CDR2 sequences are MNHEY and SVGAGI. The CDR3 extends over 12 amino acids. V lost 2 bases to trimming and J lost 11 bases, with 12 bases between them. CDR3 nucleotide sequence: TGTGCCAGCAGTTACGGATGGGGGAGGGCTTTCTTT. Its protein is CASSYGWGRAFF.

The gene calls are TRBV6-1 and TRBJ1-1; possibly TRBD1 for D (6 bases). With 4 bases removed from V and 2 bases from J, the gap between germline ends came to 14 bases. Germline-derived CDR1 and CDR2 are MNHNS and SASEGT. CDR3 size: 15 residues. The CDR3: CASSVQGLPNTEAFF. The CDR3 coding sequence is TGTGCCAGCAGTGTACAGGGTCTCCCCAACACTGAAGCTTTCTTT.